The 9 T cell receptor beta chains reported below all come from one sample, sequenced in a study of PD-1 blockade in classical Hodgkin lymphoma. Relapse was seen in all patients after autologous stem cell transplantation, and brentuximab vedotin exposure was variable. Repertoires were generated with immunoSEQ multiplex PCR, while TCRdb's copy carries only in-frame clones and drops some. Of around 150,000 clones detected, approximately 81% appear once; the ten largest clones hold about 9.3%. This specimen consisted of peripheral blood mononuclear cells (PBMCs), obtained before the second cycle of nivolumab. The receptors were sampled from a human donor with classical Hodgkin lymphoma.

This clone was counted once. The CDR3 bases are TGCGCCAGCAGCCAAGACAGGGGGCCTAATGGGGCCAACGTCCTGACTTTC. This gives the protein CASSQDRGPNGANVLTF. The chain uses TRBV4-1 and TRBJ2-6; 8 positions match TRBD1. The CDR3 has 17 residues. The V gene's germline CDR1 is MGHRA and CDR2 YSYEKL. Unmatched junction bases numbered 4, after V lost 0 bases and J lost 3 bases.

CDR3 coding DNA: TGTGCCAGCTCACCAGGGCCCCAACACGAGCAGTACTTC. Amino acids: CASSPGPQHEQYF. This chain uses TRBV18 with TRBJ2-7; D uncertain. The V end was cut by 2 bases, the J end by 5 bases, with 10 bases between. The germline V gene has CDR1 KGHSH and CDR2 LQKENI. CDR3 length: 13 amino acids.

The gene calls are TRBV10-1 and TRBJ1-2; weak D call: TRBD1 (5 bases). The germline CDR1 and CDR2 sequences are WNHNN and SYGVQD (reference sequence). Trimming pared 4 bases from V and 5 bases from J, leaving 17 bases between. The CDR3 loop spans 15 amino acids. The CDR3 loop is CASSGGGKGLYGYTF. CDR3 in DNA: TGCGCCAGCAGTGGGGGGGGAAAGGGGCTTTATGGCTACACCTTC.

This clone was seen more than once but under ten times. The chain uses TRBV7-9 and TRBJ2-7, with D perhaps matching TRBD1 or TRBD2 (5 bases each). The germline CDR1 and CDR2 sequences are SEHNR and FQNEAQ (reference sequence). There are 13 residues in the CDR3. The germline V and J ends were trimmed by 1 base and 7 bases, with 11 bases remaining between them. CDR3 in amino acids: CASSLVWGGEQYF. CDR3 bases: TGTGCCAGCAGCTTAGTATGGGGCGGGGAGCAGTACTTC.

The DNA of the CDR3 is TGCGCCAGCAGTGAGGGACTATCTGGGGCCAACGTCCTGACTTTC. It yields the protein CASSEGLSGANVLTF. The genes are TRBV10-2 and TRBJ2-6, with D possibly TRBD2 on 6 matching bases. Germline V gives CDR1 WSHSY, CDR2 SAAADI. V lost 2 bases and J lost 1, with 6 bases in between. The CDR3 spans 15 residues.

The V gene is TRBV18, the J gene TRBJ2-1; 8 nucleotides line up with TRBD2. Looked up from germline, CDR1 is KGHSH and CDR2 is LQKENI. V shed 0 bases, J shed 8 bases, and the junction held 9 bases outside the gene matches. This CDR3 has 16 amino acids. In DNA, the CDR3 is TGTGCCAGCTCACCACCAAGGGGCGGGGGGCGAGATGAGCAGTTCTTC. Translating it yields CASSPPRGGGRDEQFF.

CDR3 in amino acids: CASSLDRGGFNQPQHF. CDR3 DNA sequence: TGTGCCAGCTCACTCGACAGGGGGGGGTTCAATCAGCCCCAGCATTTT. The rearrangement uses TRBV18 and TRBJ1-5; 9 bases fit TRBD1. V lost 4 bases to trimming and J lost 3 bases; unmatched junction nucleotides: 7. The germline gives CDR1 KGHSH, CDR2 LQKENI. The CDR3 is 16 residues long. Drawing the rest from reference TRBV18 and TRBJ1-5, the complete variable domain is NAGVMQNPRHLVRRRGQEARLRCSPMKGHSHVYWYRQLPEEGLKFMVYLQKENIIDESGMPKERFSAEFPKEGPSILRIQQVVRGDSAAYFCASSLDRGGFNQPQHFGDGTRLSIL.

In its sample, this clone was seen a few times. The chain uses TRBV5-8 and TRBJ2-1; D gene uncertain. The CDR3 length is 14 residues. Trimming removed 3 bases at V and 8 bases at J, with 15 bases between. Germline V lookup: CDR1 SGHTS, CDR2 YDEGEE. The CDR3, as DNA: TGTGCCAGCAGCTGGGCGGCCCGGTTTGATGAGCAGTTCTTC. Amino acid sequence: CASSWAARFDEQFF.

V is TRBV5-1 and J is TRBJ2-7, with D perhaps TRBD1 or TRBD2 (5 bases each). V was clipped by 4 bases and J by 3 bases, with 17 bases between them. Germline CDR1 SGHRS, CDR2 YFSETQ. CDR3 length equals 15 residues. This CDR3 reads CASSLGVVGVYEQYF. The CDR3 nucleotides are TGCGCCAGCAGCCTGGGGGTGGTAGGGGTCTACGAGCAGTACTTC.